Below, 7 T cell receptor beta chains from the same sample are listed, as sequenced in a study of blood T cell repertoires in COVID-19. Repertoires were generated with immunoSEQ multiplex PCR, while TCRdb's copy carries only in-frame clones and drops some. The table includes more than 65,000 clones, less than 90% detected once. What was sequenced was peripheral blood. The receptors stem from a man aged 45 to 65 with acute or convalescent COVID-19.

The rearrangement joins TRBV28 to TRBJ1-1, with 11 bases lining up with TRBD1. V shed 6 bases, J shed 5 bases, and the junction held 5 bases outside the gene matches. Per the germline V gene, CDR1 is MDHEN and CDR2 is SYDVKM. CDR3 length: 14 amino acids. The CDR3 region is CASSRDRGWTEAFF. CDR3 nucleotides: TGTGCCAGCAGCCGGGACAGGGGGTGGACTGAAGCTTTCTTT.

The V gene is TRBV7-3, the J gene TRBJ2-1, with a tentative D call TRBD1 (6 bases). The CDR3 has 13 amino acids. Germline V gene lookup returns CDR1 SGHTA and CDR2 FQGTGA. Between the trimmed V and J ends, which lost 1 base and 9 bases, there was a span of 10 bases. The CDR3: CASSLRVQGEQFF. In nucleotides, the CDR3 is TGTGCCAGCAGCTTAAGGGTACAGGGTGAGCAGTTCTTC. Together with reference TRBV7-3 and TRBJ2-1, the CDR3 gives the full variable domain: GAGVSQTPSNKVTEKGKYVELRCDPISGHTALYWYRQSLGQGPEFLIYFQGTGAADDSGLPNDRFFAVRPEGSVSTLKIQRTERGDSAVYLCASSLRVQGEQFFGPGTRLTVL.

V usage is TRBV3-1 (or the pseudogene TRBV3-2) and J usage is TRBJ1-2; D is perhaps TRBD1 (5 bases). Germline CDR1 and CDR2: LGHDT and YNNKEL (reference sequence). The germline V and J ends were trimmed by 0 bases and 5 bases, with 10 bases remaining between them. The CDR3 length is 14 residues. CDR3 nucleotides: TGTGCCAGCAGCCAAGATGGGGGGATGTATGGCTACACCTTC. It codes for CASSQDGGMYGYTF.

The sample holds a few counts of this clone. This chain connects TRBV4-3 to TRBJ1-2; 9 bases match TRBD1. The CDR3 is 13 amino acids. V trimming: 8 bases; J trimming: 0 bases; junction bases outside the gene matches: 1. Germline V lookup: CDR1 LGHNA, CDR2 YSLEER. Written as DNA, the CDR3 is TGCGCCAGCGGGACAGGGTCTAACTATGGCTACACCTTC. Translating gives CASGTGSNYGYTF.

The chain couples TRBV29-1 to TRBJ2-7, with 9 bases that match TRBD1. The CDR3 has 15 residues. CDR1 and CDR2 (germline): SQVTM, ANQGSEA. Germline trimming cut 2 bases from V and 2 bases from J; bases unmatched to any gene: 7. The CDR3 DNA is TGCAGCGTTGAATCCTGGACAGGGGACACCTACGAGCAGTACTTC. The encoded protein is CSVESWTGDTYEQYF.

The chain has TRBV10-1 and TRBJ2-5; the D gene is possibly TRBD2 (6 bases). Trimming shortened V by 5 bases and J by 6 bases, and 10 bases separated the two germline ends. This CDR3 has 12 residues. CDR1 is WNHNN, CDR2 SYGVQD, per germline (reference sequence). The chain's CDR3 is CASSRDSQTQYF. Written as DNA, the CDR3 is TGCGCCAGCAGTCGGGACTCCCAGACCCAGTACTTC.

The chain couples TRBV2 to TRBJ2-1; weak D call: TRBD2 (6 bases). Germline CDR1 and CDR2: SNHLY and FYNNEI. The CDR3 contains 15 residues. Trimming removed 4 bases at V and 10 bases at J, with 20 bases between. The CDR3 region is CASSASSARAREQFF. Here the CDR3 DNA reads TGTGCCAGCAGTGCCTCTAGCGCGAGAGCTCGGGAGCAGTTCTTC.